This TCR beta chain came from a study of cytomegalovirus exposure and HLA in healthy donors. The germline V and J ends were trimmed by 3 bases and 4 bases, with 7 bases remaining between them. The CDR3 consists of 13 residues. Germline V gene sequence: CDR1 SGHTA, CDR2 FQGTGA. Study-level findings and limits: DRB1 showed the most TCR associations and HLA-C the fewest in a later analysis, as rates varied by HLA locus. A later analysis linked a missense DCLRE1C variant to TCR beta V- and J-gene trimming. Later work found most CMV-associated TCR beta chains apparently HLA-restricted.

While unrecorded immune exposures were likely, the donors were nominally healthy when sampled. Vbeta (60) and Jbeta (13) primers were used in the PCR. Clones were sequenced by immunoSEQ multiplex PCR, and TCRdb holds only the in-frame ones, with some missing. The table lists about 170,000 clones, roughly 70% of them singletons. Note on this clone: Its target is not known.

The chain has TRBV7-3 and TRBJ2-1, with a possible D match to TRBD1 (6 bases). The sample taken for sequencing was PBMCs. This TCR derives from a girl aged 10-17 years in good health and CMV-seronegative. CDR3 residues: CASSLGHYNEQFF. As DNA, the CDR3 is TGTGCCAGCAGCTTGGGACATTACAATGAGCAGTTCTTC.